A single sample gave rise to the 14 T cell receptor beta chains below, sequenced in a study of blood T cell repertoires in COVID-19. Libraries were prepared by immunoSEQ multiplex PCR; TCRdb keeps only in-frame clonotypes and omits some of them. This sample has about 310,000 clones, with roughly 87% found just once. Sequenced: peripheral blood. The receptor source for this set is a man in his fifties or sixties with active or convalescent COVID-19.

The chain links TRBV27 to TRBJ1-1; 8 bases map to TRBD1. Trimming cost V 6 bases and J 4 bases; bases outside gene matches: 10. Per the germline V gene, CDR1 is MNHEY and CDR2 is SMNVEV (reference sequence). The CDR3 runs to 15 residues. The CDR3 spells CASSPPSTGATEAFF. The CDR3 nucleotides read TGTGCCAGCAGCCCCCCCTCGACAGGGGCCACTGAAGCTTTCTTT.

This rearrangement joins TRBV4-2 to TRBJ1-3; TRBD1 might be the D (5 bases). The CDR3 has 17 amino acids. V was clipped by 0 bases and J by 0 bases, with 12 bases between them. Per germline, CDR1 LGHNA and CDR2 YNFKEQ. Written as DNA, the CDR3 is TGTGCCAGCAGCCAAGATTATACAGGCGGCTCTGGAAACACCATATATTTT. Translated, it gives CASSQDYTGGSGNTIYF.

The rearrangement links TRBV28 to TRBJ1-4, with 8 nucleotides matching TRBD1. This CDR3 is 15 amino acids long. Per germline, CDR1 MDHEN and CDR2 SYDVKM. With 7 bases clipped from V and 9 bases from J, the junction kept 13 bases outside the gene matches. The CDR3 region is CASTRTDREFKKLFF. The CDR3 DNA reads as TGTGCCAGCACCAGAACGGACAGGGAATTTAAAAAACTGTTTTTT.

The genes are TRBV5-5 and TRBJ2-3; maybe TRBD2 (5 bases). V was cut by 4 bases and J by 4 bases, with 13 bases left in between. Germline V CDR1 and CDR2: SGHKS, YYEKEE (reference sequence). CDR3 size: 14 residues. The CDR3 DNA is TGTGCCAGCAGCCCACCTCAAGCGGCAGATACGCAGTATTTT. Translation: CASSPPQAADTQYF.

The chain carries TRBV4-2 and TRBJ2-2, with 9 positions matching TRBD2. The CDR3 is 14 residues long. V lost 4 bases to trimming and J lost 6 bases; unmatched junction nucleotides: 3. In germline, CDR1 is LGHNA, CDR2 YNFKEQ. The CDR3, as DNA: TGTGCCAGCAGCCTTGAGCGGGGGGCCGGGGAGCTGTTTTTT. The encoded protein is CASSLERGAGELFF.

This clone was seen more than once but under ten times. This chain uses TRBV23-1 with TRBJ2-7; 9 positions agree with TRBD1. TRBV23-1 belongs to the ORF category, with a function that is uncertain. J lost 5 bases, V lost 3 bases, and 14 bases had no gene match. This CDR3 region has 17 residues. In nucleotides, the CDR3 is TGCGCCAGCAGTCAGCCGGGACAGGGTCTCGTCTCGCACGAGCAGTACTTC. As protein: CASSQPGQGLVSHEQYF.

Written as DNA, the CDR3 is TGCGCCAGCAGCCAACTCCTTGGATTAGCGGGGGGGGACGAGCAGTTCTTC. It yields the protein CASSQLLGLAGGDEQFF. The chain combines TRBV4-3 with TRBJ2-1, with 11 bases identical to TRBD2. Germline assignment: CDR1 LGHNA and CDR2 YSLEER. The CDR3 is 17 amino acids. V was pared by 2 bases and J by 10 bases, with 13 bases of the junction left unmatched.

J is TRBJ1-2 and V is TRBV30; a weak D match, TRBD1 (6 bases). CDR3 length equals 12 residues. The germline gives CDR1 GTSNPN, CDR2 SVGIG (reference sequence). V lost 2 bases, J lost 2 bases, and 6 bases lay in between. In DNA form, the CDR3 reads TGTGCCTGGAGTACAGGGAACTATGGCTACACCTTC. Protein product: CAWSTGNYGYTF.

J is TRBJ2-2 and V is TRBV28, with TRBD2 matching over 8 bases. J gave up 4 bases and V 2 bases, and 6 bases lay outside the gene matches. The germline V gene encodes CDR1 MDHEN and CDR2 SYDVKM. The CDR3 extends over 16 amino acids. CDR3 residues: CASSLLSGSGTGELFF. Written as DNA, the CDR3 is TGTGCCAGCAGTTTACTCAGCGGGAGCGGCACCGGGGAGCTGTTTTTT. Full variable domain (rest looked up from reference TRBV28 and TRBJ2-2): DVKVTQSSRYLVKRTGEKVFLECVQDMDHENMFWYRQDPGLGLRLIYFSYDVKMKEKGDIPEGYSVSREKKERFSLILESASTNQTSMYLCASSLLSGSGTGELFFGEGSRLTVL.

This clone was observed once. The chain couples TRBV5-1 to TRBJ1-2, with D possibly TRBD1 on 6 matching bases. Trimming took off 3 bases at V and 4 bases at J, with 13 bases between the two ends. This CDR3 is built from 14 residues. Germline values: CDR1 SGHRS, CDR2 YFSETQ. The CDR3 is CASSYREGSYGYTF. For the CDR3, the DNA is TGCGCCAGCAGCTACAGGGAGGGGTCCTATGGCTACACCTTC.

This chain links TRBV5-1 with TRBJ2-3; tentative D call: TRBD2 (7 bases). The V gene's germline CDR1 is SGHRS and CDR2 YFSETQ. With 2 bases removed from V and 5 bases from J, the gap between germline ends came to 15 bases. The CDR3 totals 15 residues. The CDR3 protein is CASSFSGGPGDTQYF. In nucleotides, the CDR3 is TGCGCCAGCAGCTTCTCCGGGGGGCCGGGAGATACGCAGTATTTT. The full variable domain, completed using reference TRBV5-1 and TRBJ2-3, is KAGVTQTPRYLIKTRGQQVTLSCSPISGHRSVSWYQQTPGQGLQFLFEYFSETQRNKGNFPGRFSGRQFSNSRSEMNVSTLELGDSALYLCASSFSGGPGDTQYFGPGTRLTVL.

V gene TRBV6-4 combines with J gene TRBJ1-6; the match to TRBD1 covers 8 bases. J lost 5 bases, V lost 6 bases, and 3 bases had no gene match. The germline V gene encodes CDR1 MRHNA and CDR2 SNTAGT. The CDR3 totals 14 residues. CDR3 coding DNA: TGTGCCAGCAGACCGGGACAGGATAATTCACCCCTCCACTTT. Translation: CASRPGQDNSPLHF.

This clone was detected only once. The J gene is TRBJ2-3, the V gene TRBV5-4; the match to TRBD2 covers 9 bases. Trimming at V came to 0 bases and at J to 4 bases, leaving 3 bases not matched to a gene. CDR3 length: 15 residues. CDR1 and CDR2 (germline): SGHNT, YYREEE (reference sequence). CDR3 nucleotide sequence: TGTGCCAGCAGCTTGGTCAGCGGGGGGCCAGATACGCAGTATTTT. Protein product: CASSLVSGGPDTQYF.

The chain is built from TRBV28 and TRBJ1-6; D possibly corresponds to TRBD1 (5 bases). CDR3 length: 14 residues. Germline V CDR1 and CDR2: MDHEN, SYDVKM. Trimming removed 2 bases at V and 6 bases at J, with 8 bases between. The CDR3 sequence is CASSLSQGNSPLHF. CDR3 coding DNA: TGTGCCAGCAGTTTAAGTCAGGGTAATTCACCCCTCCACTTT.